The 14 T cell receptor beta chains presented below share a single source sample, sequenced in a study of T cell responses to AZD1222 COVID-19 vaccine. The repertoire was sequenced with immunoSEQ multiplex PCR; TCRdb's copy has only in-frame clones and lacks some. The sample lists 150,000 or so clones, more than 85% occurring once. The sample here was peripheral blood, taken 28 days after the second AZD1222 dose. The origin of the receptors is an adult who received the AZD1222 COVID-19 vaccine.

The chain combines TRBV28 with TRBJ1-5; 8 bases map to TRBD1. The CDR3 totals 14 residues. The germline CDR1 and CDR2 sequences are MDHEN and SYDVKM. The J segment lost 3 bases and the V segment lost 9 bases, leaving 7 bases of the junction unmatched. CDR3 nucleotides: TGTGCCAGTAGTGACAGGGGTTTCAATCAGCCCCAGCATTTT. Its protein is CASSDRGFNQPQHF.

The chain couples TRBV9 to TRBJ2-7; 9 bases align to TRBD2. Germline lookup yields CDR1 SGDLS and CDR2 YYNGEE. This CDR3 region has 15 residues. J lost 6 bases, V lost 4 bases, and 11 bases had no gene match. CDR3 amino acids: CASSPKREVLSEQYF. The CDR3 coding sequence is TGTGCCAGCAGCCCAAAGCGGGAGGTTTTATCCGAGCAGTACTTC.

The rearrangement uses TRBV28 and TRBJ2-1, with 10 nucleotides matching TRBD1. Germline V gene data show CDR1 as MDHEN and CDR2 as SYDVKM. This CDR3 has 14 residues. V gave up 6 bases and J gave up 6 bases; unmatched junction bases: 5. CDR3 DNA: TGTGCCAGCAGGCCGGACAGGGGGAGCAATGAGCAGTTCTTC. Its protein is CASRPDRGSNEQFF.

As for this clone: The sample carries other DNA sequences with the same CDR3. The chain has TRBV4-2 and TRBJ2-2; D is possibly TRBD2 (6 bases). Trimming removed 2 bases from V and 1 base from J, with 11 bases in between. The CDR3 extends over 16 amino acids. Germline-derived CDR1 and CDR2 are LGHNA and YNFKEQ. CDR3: CASSQRSGVNTGELFF. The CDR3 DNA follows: TGTGCCAGCAGCCAAAGGTCGGGAGTGAACACCGGGGAGCTGTTTTTT.

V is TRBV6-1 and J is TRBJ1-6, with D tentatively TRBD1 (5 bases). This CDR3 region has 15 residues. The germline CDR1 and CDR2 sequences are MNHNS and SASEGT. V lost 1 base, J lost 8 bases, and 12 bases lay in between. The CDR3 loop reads CASSEGGEVDSPLHF. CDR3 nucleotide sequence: TGTGCCAGCAGTGAAGGGGGCGAGGTTGATTCACCCCTCCACTTT.

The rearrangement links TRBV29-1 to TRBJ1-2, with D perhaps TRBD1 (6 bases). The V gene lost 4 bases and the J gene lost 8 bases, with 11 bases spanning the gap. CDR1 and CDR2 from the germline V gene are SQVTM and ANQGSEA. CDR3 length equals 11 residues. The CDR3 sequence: CSVGTVRGYTF. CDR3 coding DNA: TGCAGCGTTGGGACAGTCAGAGGCTACACCTTC.

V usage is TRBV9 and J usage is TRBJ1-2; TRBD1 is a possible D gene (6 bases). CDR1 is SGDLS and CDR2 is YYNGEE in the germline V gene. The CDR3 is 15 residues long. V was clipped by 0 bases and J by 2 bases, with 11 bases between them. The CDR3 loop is CASSVEGTTNYGYTF. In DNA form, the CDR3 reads TGTGCCAGCAGCGTAGAGGGGACAACCAACTATGGCTACACCTTC. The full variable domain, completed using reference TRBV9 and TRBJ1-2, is DSGVTQTPKHLITATGQRVTLRCSPRSGDLSVYWYQQSLDQGLQFLIQYYNGEERAKGNILERFSAQQFPDLHSELNLSSLELGDSALYFCASSVEGTTNYGYTFGSGTRLTVV.

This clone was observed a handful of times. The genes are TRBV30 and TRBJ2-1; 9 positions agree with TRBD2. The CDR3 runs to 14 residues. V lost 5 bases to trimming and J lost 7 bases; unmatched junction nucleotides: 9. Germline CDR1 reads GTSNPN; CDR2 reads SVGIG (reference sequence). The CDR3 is CAWEPGLALNEQFF. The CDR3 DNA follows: TGTGCCTGGGAACCGGGACTAGCTTTGAATGAGCAGTTCTTC.

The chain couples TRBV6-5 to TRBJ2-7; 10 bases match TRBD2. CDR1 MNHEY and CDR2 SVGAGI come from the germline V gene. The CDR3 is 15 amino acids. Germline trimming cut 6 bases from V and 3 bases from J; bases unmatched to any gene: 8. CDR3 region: CASRITSGKNYEQYF. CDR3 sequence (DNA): TGTGCCAGCAGAATTACTAGCGGGAAAAACTACGAGCAGTACTTC.

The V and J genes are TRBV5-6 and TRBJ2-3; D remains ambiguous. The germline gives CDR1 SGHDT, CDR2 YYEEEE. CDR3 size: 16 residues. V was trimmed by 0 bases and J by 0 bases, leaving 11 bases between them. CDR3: CASSLVGFQSTDTQYF. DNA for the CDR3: TGTGCCAGCAGCTTGGTGGGGTTTCAAAGCACAGATACGCAGTATTTT.

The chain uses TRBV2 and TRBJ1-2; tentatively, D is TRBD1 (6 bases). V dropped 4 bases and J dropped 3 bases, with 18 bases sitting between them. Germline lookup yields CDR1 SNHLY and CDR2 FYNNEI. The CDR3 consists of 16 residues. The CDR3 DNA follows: TGTGCCAGCAGTGCGACCAACAGGGATCAAGACTATGGCTACACCTTC. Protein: CASSATNRDQDYGYTF.

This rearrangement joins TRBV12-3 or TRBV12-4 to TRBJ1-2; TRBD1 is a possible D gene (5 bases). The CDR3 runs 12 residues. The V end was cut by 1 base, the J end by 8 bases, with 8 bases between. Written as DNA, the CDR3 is TGTGCCAGCAGTTTAGTCAGGGAAGGCTACACCTTC. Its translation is CASSLVREGYTF.

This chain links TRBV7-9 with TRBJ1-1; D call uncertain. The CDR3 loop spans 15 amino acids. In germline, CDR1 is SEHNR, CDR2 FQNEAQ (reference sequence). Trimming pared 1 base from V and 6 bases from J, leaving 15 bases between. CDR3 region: CASSLGGPWNAEAFF. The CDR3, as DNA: TGTGCCAGCAGCTTAGGAGGTCCCTGGAATGCTGAAGCTTTCTTT.

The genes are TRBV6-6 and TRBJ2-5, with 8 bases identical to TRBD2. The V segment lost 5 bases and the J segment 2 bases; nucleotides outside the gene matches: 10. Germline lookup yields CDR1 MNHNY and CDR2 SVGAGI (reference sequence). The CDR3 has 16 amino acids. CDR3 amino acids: CASSTTLIAGQETQYF. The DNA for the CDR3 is TGTGCCAGCAGTACGACCCTTATAGCGGGGCAAGAGACCCAGTACTTC.